This is a list of T cell receptor beta chains from one sample in a study of CD4 T cells in relation to SARS-CoV-2 and coronaviruses. TCRdb's table, derived via immunoSEQ multiplex PCR, lists solely in-frame clones and lacks some. This table has under 25,000 clones, around 78% appearing once. No cognate antigen is known for these TCRs. The sequencing sample was made of CD4+ T cells from PBMCs, cultured in vitro. These receptors all come from a human donor in good health. CDR3s include the opening cysteine and the closing phenylalanine or tryptophan. The D gene is left open where the match is weak. Not every row has a clone size; where given, it reads once, few, many or a size class.

abundance,d_gene,j_gene,v_gene,CDR3nt,CDR3aa
-,-,TRBJ1-6,TRBV6-1,TGTGCCAGCAGTGAAGCCGAGGGCCTGGGTGGTAATTCACCCCTCCACTTT,CASSEAEGLGGNSPLHF
-,TRBD2,TRBJ2-1,TRBV3-1/TRBV3-2,TGTGCCAGCAGCCGCAGGACTAGCGGGATTTCAGAAGAGCAGTTCTTC,CASSRRTSGISEEQFF
-,-,TRBJ1-5,TRBV10-2,TGCGCCAGCAGTGAGTCGGGCGGGAGCAATCAGCCCCAGCATTTT,CASSESGGSNQPQHF
-,TRBD2,TRBJ2-4,TRBV6-6,TGTGCCAGCAGTTACCCAACACGGGGGGGCAAAAACATTCAGTACTTC,CASSYPTRGGKNIQYF
-,-,TRBJ2-2,TRBV6-4,TGTGCCAGCAGCCTGGGACACACCGGGGAGCTGTTTTTT,CASSLGHTGELFF
-,-,TRBJ2-5,TRBV10-3,TGTGCCATCAGTGAGGGGACAAGTACTGAGACCCAGTACTTC,CAISEGTSTETQYF
once,TRBD2,TRBJ2-5,TRBV5-1,TGCGCCAGCAGCGAGGGACTAGCGGGAGTGGAGACCCAGTACTTC,CASSEGLAGVETQYF
once,-,TRBJ2-7,TRBV6-5,TGTGCCAGCAGCCTCGAGGGACGGAACTACGAGCAGTACTTC,CASSLEGRNYEQYF
-,-,TRBJ2-7,TRBV4-1,TGCGCCAGCAGCCAAGAAGGCGGCTTCCGCTCCTACGAGCAGTACTTC,CASSQEGGFRSYEQYF
-,TRBD1,TRBJ2-7,TRBV4-1,TGCGCCAGCAGCCAACTTAGACAGGGGAGGTACGAGCAGTACTTC,CASSQLRQGRYEQYF
-,-,TRBJ2-2,TRBV10-3,TGTGCCATCAGTGGGACCACCGGGGAGCTGTTTTTT,CAISGTTGELFF
-,TRBD1,TRBJ2-1,TRBV14,TGTGCCAGCAGCCAAGGGACAGGGTCCTACAATGAGCAGTTCTTC,CASSQGTGSYNEQFF
-,-,TRBJ1-5,TRBV5-5,TGTGCCAGCAGCGTATCTCAGGGATATCAGCCCCAGCATTTT,CASSVSQGYQPQHF
-,TRBD2,TRBJ2-7,TRBV15,TGTGCCACCAGCAGAGTCCGAGGGACTAGCGGGCACAGCTCCTACGAGCAGTACTTC,CATSRVRGTSGHSSYEQYF
few,-,TRBJ1-6,TRBV5-1,TGCGCCAGCAGCGCCCGGACAGAGAAAAATTCACCCCTCCACTTT,CASSARTEKNSPLHF
-,-,TRBJ2-5,TRBV12-3/TRBV12-4,TGTGCCAGCAGCCCCATGGGTCGGGAGACCCAGTACTTC,CASSPMGRETQYF
-,TRBD2,TRBJ2-2,TRBV5-1,TGCGCCAGCAGCTTTGCTCCGACGGGAGGGCGGGTCACCGGGGAGCTGTTTTTT,CASSFAPTGGRVTGELFF
-,-,TRBJ1-2,TRBV27,TGTGCCAGCAGTTCAATTCCAGGAGTCGGGGGCTACACCTTC,CASSSIPGVGGYTF
few,-,TRBJ1-1,TRBV23-1,TGCGCCAGCAGTCAACCCCAGGCCCAGGGGAACACTGAAGCTTTCTTT,CASSQPQAQGNTEAFF
-,-,TRBJ1-2,TRBV30,TGTGCCTGGAGTGAGGGCCGCCTTGTGGGCTTC,CAWSEGRLVGF
-,TRBD1,TRBJ2-2,TRBV19,TGTGCCAGTAGTAGAGGGACAGGCACGAACACCGGGGAGCTGTTTTTT,CASSRGTGTNTGELFF
-,TRBD2,TRBJ2-1,TRBV19,TGTGCCAGTAGTATACGATCTAGCGGGAGTATAAATGAGCAGTTCTTC,CASSIRSSGSINEQFF
-,-,TRBJ1-2,TRBV6-5,TGTGCCAGCAAAGAGGTCAGCAACTATGGCTACACCTTC,CASKEVSNYGYTF
-,TRBD2,TRBJ2-1,TRBV5-1,TGCGCCAGCAGCGAGGGACCGCGGGAGGGGGGCAATGAGCAGTTCTTC,CASSEGPREGGNEQFF